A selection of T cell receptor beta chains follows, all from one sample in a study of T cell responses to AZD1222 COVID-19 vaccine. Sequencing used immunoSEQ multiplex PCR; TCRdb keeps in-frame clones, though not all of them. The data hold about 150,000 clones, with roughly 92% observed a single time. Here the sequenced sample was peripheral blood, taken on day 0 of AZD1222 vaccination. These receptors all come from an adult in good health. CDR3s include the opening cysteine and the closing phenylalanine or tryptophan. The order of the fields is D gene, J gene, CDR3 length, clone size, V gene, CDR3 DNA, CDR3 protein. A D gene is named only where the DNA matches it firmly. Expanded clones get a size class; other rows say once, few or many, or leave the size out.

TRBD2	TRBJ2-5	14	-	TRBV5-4	TGTGCCAGCAGCTCGGGACTAGCGGAAGAGACCCAGTACTTC	CASSSGLAEETQYF
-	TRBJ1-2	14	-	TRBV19	TGTGCCAGTAGTATCCAGGGGCAGGCCTATGGCTACACCTTC	CASSIQGQAYGYTF
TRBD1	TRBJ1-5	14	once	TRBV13	TGTGCCAGCAGCTCTGGACAGGGCGGGCAGCCCCAGCATTTT	CASSSGQGGQPQHF
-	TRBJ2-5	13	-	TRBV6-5	TGTGCCAGCAGGCCCACCACGGCCCAGACCCAGTACTTC	CASRPTTAQTQYF
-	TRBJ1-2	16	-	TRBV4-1	TGCGCCAGCAGCCCCGCAAAGGAGTATAAGTACTATGGCTACACCTTC	CASSPAKEYKYYGYTF
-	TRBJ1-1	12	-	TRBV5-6	TGTGCCAGCAGCCTATACGCGGGTGAAGCTTTCTTT	CASSLYAGEAFF
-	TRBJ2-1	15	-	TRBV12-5	TGTGCTAGTGGAGAACTTGAGTTCTCCTACAATGGGCAGTTCTTC	CASGELEFSYNGQFF
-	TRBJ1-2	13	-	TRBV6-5	TGTGCCAGCAGTTCCCTGGGACTCTATGGCTACACCTTC	CASSSLGLYGYTF
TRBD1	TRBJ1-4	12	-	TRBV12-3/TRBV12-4	TGTGCCAGCAGTCAGGGGGGAGAAAAACTGTTTTTT	CASSQGGEKLFF
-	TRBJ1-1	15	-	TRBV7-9	TGTGCCAGCAGCATAACAGGGCTGATGAACACTGAAGCTTTCTTT	CASSITGLMNTEAFF
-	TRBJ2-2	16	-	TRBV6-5	TGTGCCAGCAGTTACTCGCCGAGAACTGACACCGGGGAGCTGTTTTTT	CASSYSPRTDTGELFF
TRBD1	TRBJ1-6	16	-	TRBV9	TGTGCCAGCAGGTCGACAGGGAGCTCCTATAATTCACCCCTCCACTTT	CASRSTGSSYNSPLHF
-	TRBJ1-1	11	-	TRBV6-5	TGTGCCACCCGTCACCTTTTGGAAGCTTTCTTT	CATRHLLEAFF
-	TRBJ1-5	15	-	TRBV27	TGTGCCAGCAGTTTATCCGGGACGGGTAATCAGCCCCAGCATTTT	CASSLSGTGNQPQHF
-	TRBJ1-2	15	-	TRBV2	TGTGCCAGCAGGCCCCAATGGGGGGTCCCCGATGGCTACACCTTC	CASRPQWGVPDGYTF
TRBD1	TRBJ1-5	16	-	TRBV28	TGTGCCAGCAGTTTATGGAAGGTGACAGGGAATCAGCCCCAGCATTTT	CASSLWKVTGNQPQHF
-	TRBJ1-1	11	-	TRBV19	TGTGCCAGTGCTGTGAACACTGAAGCTTTCTTT	CASAVNTEAFF
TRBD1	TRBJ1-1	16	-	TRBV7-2	TGTGCCAGCAGCTTAAGGCCAGGGGGCACCAACACTGAAGCTTTCTTT	CASSLRPGGTNTEAFF